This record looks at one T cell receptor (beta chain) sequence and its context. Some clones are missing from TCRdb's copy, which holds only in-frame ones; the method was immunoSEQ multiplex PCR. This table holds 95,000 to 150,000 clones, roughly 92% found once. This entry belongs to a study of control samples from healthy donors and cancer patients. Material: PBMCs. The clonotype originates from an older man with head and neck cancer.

The CDR3 sequence is CAWGGKGISADTQYF. The CDR3 DNA reads TGTGCCTGGGGAGGGAAGGGAATCTCCGCAGATACGCAGTATTTT. This chain uses TRBV30 with TRBJ2-3; weak D call: TRBD2 (6 bases). V lost 5 bases, J lost 4 bases, and 19 bases lay in between. The CDR3 runs 15 residues. Germline CDR1 and CDR2: GTSNPN and SVGIG (reference sequence).